This TCR beta chain originates from a study of T cell responses to AZD1222 COVID-19 vaccine. About the research overall: Second doses that came at about 4 or about 12 weeks were put together. Findings and limits, study-wide: Two AZD1222 administrations were followed by greater Spike-specific TCR breadth and depth. Seropositive at baseline were only a handful of AZD1222 recipients.

Worth noting for this clone: Its antigen is as yet unknown.

Clones were sequenced by immunoSEQ multiplex PCR, and TCRdb holds only the in-frame ones, with some missing. The sample records about 110,000 clones, about 85% being singletons. The sequence derives from an adult in good health. The sequenced sample was peripheral blood, obtained on day 0 of AZD1222 vaccination.

This CDR3 is CASSHGQLNTEAFF. The CDR3 DNA reads as TGTGCCAGCAGCCACGGACAGTTGAACACTGAAGCTTTCTTT. V gene TRBV5-4 combines with J gene TRBJ1-1; D possibly corresponds to TRBD1 (6 bases). The CDR3 spans 14 residues. Germline-derived CDR1 and CDR2 are SGHNT and YYREEE (reference sequence). V gave up 4 bases and J gave up 0 bases, with 10 bases separating them.